This is a list of T cell receptor beta chains from one sample in a study of T cells in Graves' hyperthyroidism and ophthalmopathy. MiXCR, run by TCRdb on the multiplex PCR reads, gives a single entry per CDR3 protein. Among 380,000 or so distinct CDR3 sequences listed, 11% to 15% were seen once. The sequencing input was blood. The receptors here all came from a woman younger than 45 with Graves' hyperthyroidism. Each CDR3 is given with its conserved first and last residue. Where a row states a size, it is once, few, many or the class of an expanded clone; other rows omit it.

v_gene	abundance	j_gene	CDR3aa
TRBV6-2/TRBV6-3	many	TRBJ1-2	CASSYGRHPNYGYTF
TRBV7-8	few	TRBJ2-3	CASSFRDRHTDTQYF
TRBV24-1	few	TRBJ2-2	CATSAPGPTGELFF
TRBV20-1	many	TRBJ2-3	CSATARGRKADTQYF
TRBV5-6	few	TRBJ2-7	CASSWTATYEQYF
TRBV2	many	TRBJ2-7	CASSDLTVGKYEQYF
TRBV29-1	few	TRBJ2-3	CSVVGVGTSGRTDTQYF
TRBV4-1	-	TRBJ2-5	CASSQGAAGFQETQYF
TRBV27	-	TRBJ2-7	CASSPTAFSRQYF
TRBV28	many	TRBJ2-2	CASSSGGSGRENTGELFF
TRBV28	many	TRBJ2-7	CASSLSEGAGALSEQYF
TRBV6-1	many	TRBJ2-5	CATFVPRGIEGETQYF
TRBV5-1	few	TRBJ2-1	CASSEGNLRTGVSQFF
TRBV11-2	many	TRBJ2-7	CASSLARGGGEQYF
TRBV10-3	few	TRBJ2-5	CAISEERQETQYF
TRBV7-9	few	TRBJ1-2	CASTLGGDGYTF
TRBV6-1	many	TRBJ1-1	CASYGPFEAFF
TRBV18	many	TRBJ2-5	CASSPRQGWPRETQYF
TRBV13	-	TRBJ2-2	CAGSSDSTSTGELFF
TRBV28	many	TRBJ2-1	CASRGGPYNEQFF
TRBV10-3	few	TRBJ2-2	CAINPGQGKSGELFF
TRBV7-9	-	TRBJ2-4	CASSSRLAGAKNIQYF
TRBV27	-	TRBJ2-3	CASSLGAADMQYF
TRBV11-2	many	TRBJ2-3	CASSRGSGSTDTQYF
TRBV6-1	many	TRBJ2-7	CASSSRGTSPYEQYF
TRBV6-1	-	TRBJ1-5	CASSEHKPQHF
TRBV6-2/TRBV6-3	few	TRBJ1-5	CASSYQQGREPQHF
TRBV15	few	TRBJ2-7	CATSRDEGLYEQYF
TRBV3-1	-	TRBJ1-2	CASSQLGSGGGYTF
TRBV29-1	few	TRBJ1-1	CSHRRDNRGGAFF
TRBV11-2	many	TRBJ2-3	CASSLDWLAGTDTQYF
TRBV7-9	many	TRBJ2-5	CASSAITGEETQYF